The next 24 T cell receptor beta chains were all read from a single sample in a study of T cell responses to AZD1222 COVID-19 vaccine. TCRdb's table, derived via immunoSEQ multiplex PCR, lists solely in-frame clones and lacks some. The table records roughly 180,000 clones, about 90% of them present only once. The sample consisted of peripheral blood, taken on day 0 of AZD1222 vaccination. These receptors came from an adult in good health.

The table lists this clone with a count of one. The gene calls are TRBV6-1 and TRBJ2-3, with 11 bases lining up with TRBD1. This CDR3 comprises 17 residues. The V segment lost 2 bases and the J segment 0 bases; nucleotides outside the gene matches: 4. Germline V gene lookup returns CDR1 MNHNS and CDR2 SASEGT. The CDR3 DNA is TGTGCCAGCAGTGAATGGACAGGGGGCCGTAGCACAGATACGCAGTATTTT. Translating it yields CASSEWTGGRSTDTQYF.

V usage is TRBV11-3 and J usage is TRBJ2-3; 9 bases fit TRBD2. The CDR3 extends over 14 amino acids. CDR1 and CDR2 (germline): SGHNT, YENEEA. V shed 8 bases, J shed 3 bases, and the junction held 6 bases outside the gene matches. CDR3 sequence reads: CASGLAGETDTQYF. The CDR3 DNA follows: TGTGCCAGCGGTTTAGCGGGAGAGACAGATACGCAGTATTTT.

This chain joins TRBV5-4 and TRBJ1-1, with 9 bases aligning to TRBD1. Germline CDR1 SGHNT, CDR2 YYREEE (reference sequence). V trimming: 3 bases; J trimming: 7 bases; junction bases outside the gene matches: 7. The CDR3 contains 14 residues. Here the CDR3 reads CASSYRTGAVEAFF. DNA of the CDR3: TGTGCCAGCAGCTATCGGACAGGGGCCGTTGAAGCTTTCTTT.

This chain uses TRBV4-2 with TRBJ1-5; 8 bases agree with TRBD1. Looked up from germline, CDR1 is LGHNA and CDR2 is YNFKEQ. V gave up 4 bases and J gave up 5 bases; unmatched junction bases: 7. CDR3 length: 15 residues. CDR3 nucleotide sequence: TGTGCCAGCAGCCGAGAAACAGGGGGAGATCAGCCCCAGCATTTT. Translating it yields CASSRETGGDQPQHF.

A note on this clone: This sample includes further DNA sequences coding for the same CDR3. The chain has TRBV9 and TRBJ1-1, with D perhaps matching TRBD1 (6 bases). This CDR3 is built from 14 residues. The V end lost 0 bases, the J end lost 3 bases, and 9 bases lay between the germline ends. Germline loops: CDR1 SGDLS, CDR2 YYNGEE. The DNA for the CDR3 is TGTGCCAGCAGCGTAGAACAGGGCTACACTGAAGCTTTCTTT. Its protein is CASSVEQGYTEAFF. The full variable domain, rest sourced from reference TRBV9 and TRBJ1-1, is DSGVTQTPKHLITATGQRVTLRCSPRSGDLSVYWYQQSLDQGLQFLIQYYNGEERAKGNILERFSAQQFPDLHSELNLSSLELGDSALYFCASSVEQGYTEAFFGQGTRLTVV.

The chain links TRBV7-9 to TRBJ2-4, with TRBD2 matching over 12 bases. CDR1 and CDR2 from the germline V gene are SEHNR and FQNEAQ (reference sequence). Trimming cost V 4 bases and J 8 bases; bases outside gene matches: 9. The CDR3 runs to 16 residues. DNA for the CDR3: TGTGCCAGCAGCTCTAGACTAGCGGGAGCAGGAGACATTCAGTACTTC. Its protein is CASSSRLAGAGDIQYF.

This chain links TRBV5-6 with TRBJ1-2; 11 bases are a match to TRBD1. The V and J ends lost 2 bases and 3 bases, in that order; junction bases with no gene match: 6. The germline CDR1 and CDR2 sequences are SGHDT and YYEEEE. The CDR3 contains 16 residues. CDR3 bases: TGTGCCAGCAGCTTCTGGGACAGGGGGGAGTACTATGGCTACACCTTC. This sequence encodes CASSFWDRGEYYGYTF. Looking up the rest from reference TRBV5-6 and TRBJ1-2 gives the full variable domain: DAGVTQSPTHLIKTRGQQVTLRCSPKSGHDTVSWYQQALGQGPQFIFQYYEEEERQRGNFPDRFSGHQFPNYSSELNVNALLLGDSALYLCASSFWDRGEYYGYTFGSGTRLTVV.

The chain combines TRBV3-1 (or the pseudogene TRBV3-2) with TRBJ1-5; D is ambiguous. This CDR3 spans 15 amino acids. Per the germline V gene, CDR1 is LGHDT and CDR2 is YNNKEL (reference sequence). Trimming took off 1 base at V and 1 base at J, with 8 bases between the two ends. CDR3 loop: CASSQAGGSNQPQHF. DNA of the CDR3: TGTGCCAGCAGCCAAGCGGGAGGAAGCAATCAGCCCCAGCATTTT.

The V call is TRBV13, the J call TRBJ1-1; no clear D. Germline V lookup: CDR1 PRHDT, CDR2 FYEKMQ (reference sequence). V lost 0 bases and J 0 bases, leaving 5 bases between the germline ends. This CDR3 region has 14 residues. CDR3 amino acids: CASSLGGMNTEAFF. Written as DNA, the CDR3 is TGTGCCAGCAGCTTAGGAGGGATGAACACTGAAGCTTTCTTT.

This chain connects TRBV7-3 to TRBJ2-2, with TRBD2 as a possible D gene (6 bases). Between the trimmed V and J ends, which lost 0 bases and 6 bases, there was a span of 8 bases. Germline CDR1 and CDR2: SGHTA and FQGTGA. The length of the CDR3 is 14 residues. Here the CDR3 reads CASSLTAGSGELFF. The DNA for the CDR3 is TGTGCCAGCAGCTTAACGGCGGGATCCGGGGAGCTGTTTTTT.

The V and J genes are TRBV27 and TRBJ1-2, with D unresolved. V lost 0 bases, J lost 3 bases, and 8 bases lay in between. The length of the CDR3 is 14 residues. From germline, CDR1 is MNHEY and CDR2 SMNVEV (reference sequence). CDR3 amino acids: CASSLSGQDYGYTF. Here the CDR3 DNA reads TGTGCCAGCAGTTTATCCGGCCAGGACTATGGCTACACCTTC.

This chain links TRBV3-1 (or the pseudogene TRBV3-2) with TRBJ1-5, with a tentative D call TRBD1 (6 bases). Deletions cut 3 bases from V and 6 bases from J, with 15 bases between. Looked up from germline, CDR1 is LGHDT and CDR2 is YNNKEL (reference sequence). The CDR3 totals 15 residues. CDR3 amino acids: CASSQSGAEGQPQHF. The CDR3, as DNA: TGTGCCAGCAGCCAGTCGGGGGCGGAAGGTCAGCCCCAGCATTTT.

The chain has TRBV13 and TRBJ2-5; 7 nucleotides match TRBD1. With 5 bases clipped from V and 5 bases from J, the junction kept 11 bases outside the gene matches. This CDR3 comprises 15 residues. Looked up from germline, CDR1 is PRHDT and CDR2 is FYEKMQ (reference sequence). DNA for the CDR3: TGTGCCAGCAGCCACAGGGGACCAGAACAGGAGACCCAGTACTTC. Its protein product is CASSHRGPEQETQYF.

This clone was detected a few times. This chain links TRBV11-2 with TRBJ1-2; D not certain. Germline V gene data show CDR1 as SGHAT and CDR2 as FQNNGV. The CDR3 runs 14 residues. V lost 1 base to trimming and J lost 9 bases, with 15 bases between them. CDR3 DNA sequence: TGTGCCAGCAGCTTAGGGGGAGGTGTCGTGAGCTACACCTTC. Translated: CASSLGGGVVSYTF.

CDR3 in DNA: TGTGCCAGCAGTGGGACAGCTTCCACCTACAATGAGCAGTTCTTC. It encodes CASSGTASTYNEQFF. V usage is TRBV2 and J usage is TRBJ2-1; weak D call: TRBD1 (6 bases). V was pared by 4 bases and J by 2 bases, with 12 bases between. The CDR3 runs to 15 residues. The germline CDR1 and CDR2 sequences are SNHLY and FYNNEI. Supplemented by reference TRBV2 and TRBJ2-1, the full variable domain reads EPEVTQTPSHQVTQMGQEVILRCVPISNHLYFYWYRQILGQKVEFLVSFYNNEISEKSEIFDDQFSVERPDGSNFTLKIRSTKLEDSAMYFCASSGTASTYNEQFFGPGTRLTVL.

The chain is built from TRBV4-1 and TRBJ2-1, with D uncertain. V was clipped by 0 bases and J by 0 bases, with 12 bases between them. The CDR3 is 17 residues long. From germline, CDR1 is MGHRA and CDR2 YSYEKL. The CDR3 loop is CASSQDIRTDSYNEQFF. CDR3 nucleotide sequence: TGCGCCAGCAGCCAAGATATCCGGACGGACTCCTACAATGAGCAGTTCTTC.

The chain uses TRBV5-8 and TRBJ2-5; TRBD1 might be the D (6 bases). This CDR3 is built from 14 residues. V was pared by 2 bases and J by 3 bases, with 11 bases between. The germline gives CDR1 SGHTS, CDR2 YDEGEE. The CDR3 reads CASSLRPGEETQYF. CDR3 sequence (DNA): TGTGCCAGCAGCTTACGTCCAGGGGAAGAGACCCAGTACTTC. Using reference TRBV5-8 and TRBJ2-5 for the parts outside the CDR3, the full variable domain is EAGVTQSPTHLIKTRGQQATLRCSPISGHTSVYWYQQALGLGLQFLLWYDEGEERNRGNFPPRFSGRQFPNYSSELNVNALELEDSALYLCASSLRPGEETQYFGPGTRLLVL.

The chain combines TRBV3-1 (or the pseudogene TRBV3-2) with TRBJ2-1, with D perhaps matching TRBD1 or TRBD2 (5 bases each). The CDR3 covers 16 residues. With 4 bases removed from V and 0 bases from J, the gap between germline ends came to 13 bases. Germline values: CDR1 LGHDT, CDR2 YNNKEL (reference sequence). The CDR3 protein is CASSRPGTLSYNEQFF. Written as DNA, the CDR3 is TGTGCCAGCAGCCGACCGGGGACGCTCTCCTACAATGAGCAGTTCTTC.

The chain uses TRBV7-2 and TRBJ1-4; 8 bases match TRBD1. The J segment lost 7 bases and the V segment lost 1 base, leaving 2 bases of the junction unmatched. From germline, CDR1 is SGHTA and CDR2 FQGNSA. The CDR3 totals 14 residues. CDR3 amino acids: CASSLDRGGEKLFF. As DNA, the CDR3 is TGTGCCAGCAGCTTAGACAGGGGGGGTGAAAAACTGTTTTTT.

V and J are TRBV14 and TRBJ1-2, with D maybe TRBD1 (6 bases). Trimming took off 5 bases at V and 4 bases at J, with 17 bases between the two ends. In germline, CDR1 is SGHDN, CDR2 FVKESK. The CDR3 has 15 residues. CDR3 DNA: TGTGCCAGCAGCACATATCAGGGGCTTGCCTATGGCTACACCTTC. This sequence encodes CASSTYQGLAYGYTF.

For this clone: Different DNA sequences within this sample yield the same CDR3. The J gene is TRBJ2-1, the V gene TRBV3-1 (or the pseudogene TRBV3-2); 10 bases match TRBD2. The germline gives CDR1 LGHDT, CDR2 YNNKEL (reference sequence). The CDR3 covers 15 residues. The ends lost 4 bases at V and 7 bases at J; junction bases unmatched: 7. CDR3 in amino acids: CASSLIAGGGNEQFF. CDR3 nucleotide sequence: TGTGCCAGCAGCCTTATAGCGGGAGGTGGGAATGAGCAGTTCTTC.

The CDR3 DNA reads TGTGCCAGCAGTCCACAACGGGGGTTCGGTACTGAAGCTTTCTTT. Protein sequence: CASSPQRGFGTEAFF. This chain links TRBV28 with TRBJ1-1, with D maybe TRBD1 (5 bases). CDR3 length: 15 amino acids. Trimming took off 5 bases at V and 5 bases at J, with 18 bases between the two ends. Germline-derived CDR1 and CDR2 are MDHEN and SYDVKM.

The gene calls are TRBV30 and TRBJ1-2, with D perhaps TRBD1 (5 bases). Between the trimmed V and J ends, which lost 1 base and 5 bases, there was a span of 14 bases. This CDR3 spans 14 amino acids. Per the germline V gene, CDR1 is GTSNPN and CDR2 is SVGIG (reference sequence). In DNA form, the CDR3 reads TGTGCCTGGAGTGGGCTAGGGGCCAGATATGGCTACACCTTC. Translating it yields CAWSGLGARYGYTF.

The V gene is TRBV11-2, the J gene TRBJ2-7, with 9 bases lining up with TRBD1. The CDR3 contains 15 residues. V was pared by 0 bases and J by 6 bases, with 6 bases of the junction left unmatched. Germline CDR1 is SGHAT and CDR2 is FQNNGV. The CDR3 protein is CASSLETGGLSEQYF. CDR3 nucleotide sequence: TGTGCCAGCAGCTTAGAGACAGGGGGTTTGAGCGAGCAGTACTTC.